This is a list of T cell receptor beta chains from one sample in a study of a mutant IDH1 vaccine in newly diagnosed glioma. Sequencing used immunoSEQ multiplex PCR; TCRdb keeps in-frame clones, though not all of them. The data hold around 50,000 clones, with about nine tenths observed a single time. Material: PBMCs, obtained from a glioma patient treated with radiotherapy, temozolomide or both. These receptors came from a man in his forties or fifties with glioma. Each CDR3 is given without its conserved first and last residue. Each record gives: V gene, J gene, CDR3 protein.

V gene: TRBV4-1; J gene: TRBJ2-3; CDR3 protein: ASSATGADTQY
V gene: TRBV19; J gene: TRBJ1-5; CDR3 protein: ASSIPGAVGNQPQH
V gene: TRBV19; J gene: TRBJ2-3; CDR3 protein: ASSILAGTTDTQY
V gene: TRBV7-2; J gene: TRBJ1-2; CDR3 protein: ASSHGQGGHT
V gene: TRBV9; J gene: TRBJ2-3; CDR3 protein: ASSLRTSGKGLDTQY
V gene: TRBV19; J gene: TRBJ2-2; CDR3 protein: ASRPGGNTGELF
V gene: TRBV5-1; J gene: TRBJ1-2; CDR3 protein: ASSLAQAPYGYT
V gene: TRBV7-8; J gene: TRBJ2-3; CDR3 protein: ASSDFSGGGTDTQY
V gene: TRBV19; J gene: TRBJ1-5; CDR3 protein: ASRGDYSNQPQH
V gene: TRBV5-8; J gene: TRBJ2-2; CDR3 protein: ASSSLLGSGELF
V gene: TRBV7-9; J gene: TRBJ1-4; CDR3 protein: ASKTGQGEKLF
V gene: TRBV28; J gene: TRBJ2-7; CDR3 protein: ASSLAQRRGYGEQY
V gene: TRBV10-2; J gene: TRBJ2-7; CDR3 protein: ASSEWTEQY
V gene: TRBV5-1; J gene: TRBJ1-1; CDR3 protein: ASSYRDRGTEAF
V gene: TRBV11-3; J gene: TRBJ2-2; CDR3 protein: ASSLGGLASGELF
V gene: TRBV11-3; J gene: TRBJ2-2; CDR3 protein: ASRPEGGTNTGELF
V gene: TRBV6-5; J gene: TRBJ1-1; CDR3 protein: ASGQSDTEAF
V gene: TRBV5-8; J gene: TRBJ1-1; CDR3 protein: ASSLLTGAVGAEAF
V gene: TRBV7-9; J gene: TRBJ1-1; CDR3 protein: ASSPSGGLGTEAF
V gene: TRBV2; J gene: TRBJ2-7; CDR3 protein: ASRDFYEQY
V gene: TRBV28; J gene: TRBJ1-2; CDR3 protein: ASSVGSYGYT
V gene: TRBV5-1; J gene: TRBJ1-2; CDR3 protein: ASSLVGGDYGYT
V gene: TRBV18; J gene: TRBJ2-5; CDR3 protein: ASSRQRTDNQETQY
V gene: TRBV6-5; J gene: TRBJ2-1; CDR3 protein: ASSYRYSYNEQF
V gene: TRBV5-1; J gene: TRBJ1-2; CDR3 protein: ASSLPKGGGGGYT
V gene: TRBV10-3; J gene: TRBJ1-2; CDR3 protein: AISFPGIYNGYT
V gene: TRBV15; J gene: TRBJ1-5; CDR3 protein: ATEAGHGNQPQH
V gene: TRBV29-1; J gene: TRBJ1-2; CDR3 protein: SVQGSVGYGYT
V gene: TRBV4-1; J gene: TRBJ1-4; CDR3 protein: AISNRQGEKLF
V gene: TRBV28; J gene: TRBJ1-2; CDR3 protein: ASSSTLGYT
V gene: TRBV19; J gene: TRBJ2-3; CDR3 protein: ASSIASGGTDTQY
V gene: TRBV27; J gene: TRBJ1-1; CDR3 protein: ATQTTAEAF
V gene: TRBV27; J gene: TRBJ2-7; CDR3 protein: ASSWERGYEQY
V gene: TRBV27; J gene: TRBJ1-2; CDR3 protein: ASSLLGSNYGYT
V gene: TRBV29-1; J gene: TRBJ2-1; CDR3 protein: SVEEGPEQF
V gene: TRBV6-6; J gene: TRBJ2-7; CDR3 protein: ASSSQGQGRPYEQY
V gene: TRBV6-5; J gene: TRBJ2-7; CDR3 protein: ASSTSGLSYEQY
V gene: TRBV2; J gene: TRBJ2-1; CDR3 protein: ASSGWDEQF
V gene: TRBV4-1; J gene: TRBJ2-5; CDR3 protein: ASSQDSGSSKTQY
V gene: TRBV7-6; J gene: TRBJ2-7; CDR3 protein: ASSRKGGTGTYEQY
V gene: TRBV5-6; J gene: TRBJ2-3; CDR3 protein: ASSLLPDWSTDTQY
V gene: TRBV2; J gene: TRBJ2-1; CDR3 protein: ASSDRQGTGTYNEQF
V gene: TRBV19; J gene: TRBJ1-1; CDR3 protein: ASSIRGGAF
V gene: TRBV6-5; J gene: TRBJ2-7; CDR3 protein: ASRSGVLREQY
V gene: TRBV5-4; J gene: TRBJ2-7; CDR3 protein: ASSLDGPPYEQY
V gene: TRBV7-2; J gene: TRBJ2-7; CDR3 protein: ASSSPSGTNPGSKYEQY
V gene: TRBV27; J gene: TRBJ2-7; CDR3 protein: ASSRQALGYEQY
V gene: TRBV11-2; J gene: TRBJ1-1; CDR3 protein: ASSSAGSTEAF